Following are 22 T cell receptor beta chains from one sample sequenced in a study of beta chain features in type 1 diabetes. Expressed TCRB transcripts were sequenced because the entire RNA isolate underwent reverse transcription. TCRdb's copy holds only in-frame clones and misses some; the assay was immunoSEQ multiplex PCR. Among over 120,000 clones listed, 8% to 13% were seen once. Source material: naive CD4+ T cells from blood. These TCRs come from a man between 18 and 35 years old in good health.

The chain has TRBV19 and TRBJ2-2, with D perhaps TRBD1 (6 bases). The CDR3 is 17 residues long. Germline assignment: CDR1 LNHDA and CDR2 SQIVND (reference sequence). The germline V and J ends were trimmed by 5 bases and 0 bases, with 16 bases remaining between them. CDR3 bases: TGTGCCAGTAGTGCCCTTACAGGGCCCCCGAACACCGGGGAGCTGTTTTTT. This translates into CASSALTGPPNTGELFF.

V usage is TRBV5-6 and J usage is TRBJ2-3; TRBD2 matches at 8 bases. The V gene's germline CDR1 is SGHDT and CDR2 YYEEEE. V lost 4 bases and J lost 3; bases outside the gene matches: 10. The CDR3 loop spans 16 amino acids. This chain's CDR3 is CASSLRAGARTDTQYF. Written as DNA, the CDR3 is TGTGCCAGCAGCCTCCGAGCGGGGGCAAGGACAGATACGCAGTATTTT. Full variable domain (outside the CDR3, taken from reference TRBV5-6 and TRBJ2-3): DAGVTQSPTHLIKTRGQQVTLRCSPKSGHDTVSWYQQALGQGPQFIFQYYEEEERQRGNFPDRFSGHQFPNYSSELNVNALLLGDSALYLCASSLRAGARTDTQYFGPGTRLTVL.

The chain is built from TRBV7-2 and TRBJ2-7; D is possibly TRBD1 (6 bases). The CDR3 runs 14 residues. Germline V gene sequence: CDR1 SGHTA, CDR2 FQGNSA. V was shortened by 2 bases and J by 4 bases, with 12 bases between the two germline ends. CDR3 residues: CASSLTAGAYEQYF. The CDR3 coding sequence is TGTGCCAGCAGCTTAACGGCAGGGGCATACGAGCAGTACTTC.

This clone was counted a few times. The chain links TRBV6-1 to TRBJ2-7, with TRBD2 matching 7 bases. CDR1 MNHNS and CDR2 SASEGT come from the germline V gene. V was pared by 2 bases and J by 10 bases, with 11 bases of the junction left unmatched. The length of the CDR3 is 14 residues. CDR3 in amino acids: CASSETGLGTNQYF. CDR3 in DNA: TGTGCCAGCAGTGAAACGGGGTTGGGGACTAATCAGTACTTC.

V usage is TRBV4-1 and J usage is TRBJ2-2; TRBD1 matches at 8 bases. This CDR3 is 16 amino acids long. After removal of 8 bases from V and 0 bases from J, the junction contained 8 bases not matched to a gene. Germline-derived CDR1 and CDR2 are MGHRA and YSYEKL. CDR3 amino acids: CASRYRGVTNTGELFF. In DNA, the CDR3 is TGCGCCAGCCGGTACAGGGGGGTTACGAACACCGGGGAGCTGTTTTTT.

This clone was counted only a few times. The V and J genes are TRBV5-6 and TRBJ2-1, with D tentatively TRBD1 (6 bases). The V and J ends lost 2 bases and 9 bases respectively, with 12 bases between them. CDR3 length: 13 amino acids. Germline CDR1 is SGHDT and CDR2 is YYEEEE. Here the CDR3 reads CASSFAGEGEQFF. The CDR3 region has the DNA TGTGCCAGCAGCTTTGCAGGGGAAGGTGAGCAGTTCTTC.

The rearrangement joins TRBV9 to TRBJ2-2; 11 bases fit TRBD2. Germline V lookup: CDR1 SGDLS, CDR2 YYNGEE. Trimming removed 3 bases from V and 3 bases from J; junction bases left unmatched: 4. The length of the CDR3 is 16 residues. The CDR3 DNA follows: TGTGCCAGCAGCGGGGGACTAGCGGATTACACCGGGGAGCTGTTTTTT. Amino acid sequence: CASSGGLADYTGELFF.

This clone turned up a few times. V gene TRBV5-1 combines with J gene TRBJ2-1, with a weak D call TRBD1 (5 bases). Germline-derived CDR1 and CDR2 are SGHRS and YFSETQ. The CDR3 extends over 15 amino acids. The V end was cut by 0 bases, the J end by 5 bases, with 12 bases between. CDR3 loop: CASSLGQLRDNEQFF. The DNA for the CDR3 is TGCGCCAGCAGCTTGGGACAGCTTAGGGACAATGAGCAGTTCTTC.

Concerning this clone: One end of the junction does not line up with germline, which may come from a read error. V usage is TRBV6-1 and J usage is TRBJ1-2, with D possibly matching TRBD1 (6 bases). CDR1 and CDR2 (germline): MNHNS, SASEGT. The CDR3 length is 14 residues. This chain's CDR3 is CASGDRQTNYGYTF. The CDR3 DNA reads TGTGCCAGCGGTGACAGGCAGACTAACTATGGCTACACCTTC.

The chain employs TRBV10-3 and TRBJ2-1, with 9 nucleotides matching TRBD2. This CDR3 is built from 14 residues. CDR1 and CDR2 (germline): ENHRY, SYGVKD. V shed 7 bases, J shed 6 bases, and the junction held 7 bases outside the gene matches. The CDR3, as DNA: TGTGCCATCACTGTCGGAGCGGGGGGCAATGAGCAGTTCTTC. Its protein product is CAITVGAGGNEQFF.

The chain is built from TRBV7-2 and TRBJ2-5; TRBD2 matches at 10 bases. After removal of 5 bases from V and 4 bases from J, the junction contained 13 bases not matched to a gene. The germline CDR1 and CDR2 sequences are SGHTA and FQGNSA. The CDR3 runs 17 residues. In nucleotides, the CDR3 is TGTGCCAGCAGCATATTTAGCGGGGGGAGTTTGCGAGAGACCCAGTACTTC. This translates into CASSIFSGGSLRETQYF.

This clone was recorded a few times. The chain has TRBV5-1 and TRBJ1-5; TRBD1 might be the D (5 bases). Trimming pared 3 bases from V and 2 bases from J, leaving 15 bases between. Germline CDR1 SGHRS, CDR2 YFSETQ. The CDR3 loop spans 16 amino acids. The CDR3 loop is CASSWGLGEGNQPQHF. CDR3 nucleotides: TGCGCCAGCAGCTGGGGTTTAGGGGAGGGCAATCAGCCCCAGCATTTT. Full variable domain (outside the CDR3, taken from reference TRBV5-1 and TRBJ1-5): KAGVTQTPRYLIKTRGQQVTLSCSPISGHRSVSWYQQTPGQGLQFLFEYFSETQRNKGNFPGRFSGRQFSNSRSEMNVSTLELGDSALYLCASSWGLGEGNQPQHFGDGTRLSIL.

This chain uses TRBV7-3 with TRBJ2-1; 10 bases fit TRBD1. CDR1 and CDR2 from the germline V gene are SGHTA and FQGTGA. With 5 bases clipped from V and 10 bases from J, the junction kept 14 bases outside the gene matches. This CDR3 comprises 16 residues. As DNA, the CDR3 is TGTGCCAGCAGCCCAAGGGGGACAGGGGCCGCCAGGGAGCAGTTCTTC. Amino acid sequence: CASSPRGTGAAREQFF.

This clone appeared many times. V gene TRBV7-9 combines with J gene TRBJ2-6; no clear D. The CDR3 totals 12 residues. The germline V gene encodes CDR1 SEHNR and CDR2 FQNEAQ (reference sequence). The CDR3 reads CAVSPGANVLTF. The CDR3 DNA sequence: TGTGCTGTTAGCCCTGGGGCCAACGTCCTGACTTTC.

CDR3 in amino acids: CASSSGTSGGNEQFF. The CDR3 DNA reads TGTGCCAGCAGCTCTGGGACTAGCGGGGGCAATGAGCAGTTCTTC. V and J are TRBV6-5 and TRBJ2-1; 14 bases agree with TRBD2. The CDR3 loop spans 15 amino acids. Per germline, CDR1 MNHEY and CDR2 SVGAGI. Trimming removed 6 bases from V and 6 bases from J; junction bases left unmatched: 4.

In DNA, the CDR3 is TGTGCCAGCAGCTCCCCGGCGGGGGGGATACAAGAGACCCAGTACTTC. Translation: CASSSPAGGIQETQYF. The gene calls are TRBV9 and TRBJ2-5; 9 bases agree with TRBD2. The CDR3 runs to 16 residues. Germline assignment: CDR1 SGDLS and CDR2 YYNGEE. Germline trimming cut 4 bases from V and 2 bases from J; bases unmatched to any gene: 9.

V and J are TRBV11-2 and TRBJ1-2; D uncertain. This CDR3 comprises 14 residues. The germline gives CDR1 SGHAT, CDR2 FQNNGV. The V end lost 1 base, the J end lost 2 bases, and 8 bases lay between the germline ends. The CDR3 spells CASSLGQANYGYTF. In DNA form, the CDR3 reads TGTGCCAGCAGCTTAGGGCAGGCCAACTATGGCTACACCTTC.

The rearrangement joins TRBV9 to TRBJ2-3; possible D gene TRBD2, 5 bases. The CDR3 is made up of 16 amino acids. CDR1 is SGDLS, CDR2 YYNGEE, per germline. CDR3 DNA sequence: TGTGCTTCACGACCCTTTGGACGGGGTGTCACAGATACGCAGTATTTT. Translated, it gives CASRPFGRGVTDTQYF.

This clone was detected only a few times. The chain joins TRBV7-2 to TRBJ2-7; unclear D gene. The CDR3 is made up of 14 amino acids. The germline V gene has CDR1 SGHTA and CDR2 FQGNSA. V shed 1 base and J shed 2 bases, with 9 bases lying between them. The CDR3 loop reads CASSLEANPYEQYF. The CDR3 DNA reads TGTGCCAGCAGCTTAGAAGCCAACCCCTACGAGCAGTACTTC.

This clone was seen a few times. This chain uses TRBV28 with TRBJ1-2; 7 nucleotides line up with TRBD1. This CDR3 has 12 amino acids. V dropped 5 bases and J dropped 8; count of bases not matched to a gene: 5. The V gene's germline CDR1 is MDHEN and CDR2 SYDVKM. DNA for the CDR3: TGTGCCAGCAGTACAGGGGTGCTAGGCTACACCTTC. Translation gives CASSTGVLGYTF.

This clone was observed a handful of times. V usage is TRBV9 and J usage is TRBJ2-3; TRBD1 agrees at 10 bases. V was pared by 0 bases and J by 9 bases, with 4 bases of the junction left unmatched. This CDR3 has 14 residues. The germline V gene encodes CDR1 SGDLS and CDR2 YYNGEE. The CDR3 is CASSVGQGAETQYF. The CDR3, as DNA: TGTGCCAGCAGCGTAGGACAGGGGGCCGAAACGCAGTATTTT.

The chain couples TRBV5-1 to TRBJ1-1; tentatively, D is TRBD1 (5 bases). This CDR3 comprises 15 residues. V was clipped by 0 bases and J by 3 bases, with 12 bases between them. The V gene's germline CDR1 is SGHRS and CDR2 YFSETQ. In DNA form, the CDR3 reads TGCGCCAGCAGCTTGGATCGGGGGGTGGACACTGAAGCTTTCTTT. Translating it yields CASSLDRGVDTEAFF.